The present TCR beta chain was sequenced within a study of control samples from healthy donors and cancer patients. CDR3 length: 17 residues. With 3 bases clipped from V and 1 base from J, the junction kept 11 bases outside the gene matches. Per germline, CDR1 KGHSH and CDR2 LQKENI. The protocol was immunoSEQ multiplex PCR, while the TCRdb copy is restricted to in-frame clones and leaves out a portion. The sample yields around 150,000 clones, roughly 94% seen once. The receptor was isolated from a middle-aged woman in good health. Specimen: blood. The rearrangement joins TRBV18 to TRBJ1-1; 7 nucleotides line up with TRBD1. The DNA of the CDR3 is TGTGCCAGCTCACCTACTAAGGGGGCTAGGAGGAACACTGAAGCTTTCTTT. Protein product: CASSPTKGARRNTEAFF.